These 5 T cell receptor beta chains originate from one sample sequenced in a study of T cells in Graves' hyperthyroidism and ophthalmopathy. What was amplified from RNA transcripts were TCR beta CDR3 regions. A first-round RT-PCR of the TCR CDR3 used the HTBI primer set. MiXCR was run by TCRdb on the multiplex PCR reads, yielding one entry per CDR3 protein. Among 600,000 or so distinct CDR3 sequences listed, more than 45% were seen once. Sample: peripheral blood or thyroid tissue (not recorded which). Receptor source: a woman aged 18-29 years with Graves' hyperthyroidism.

This chain links TRBV20-1 with TRBJ1-5; 9 bases are a match to TRBD1. The CDR3 consists of 16 residues. Germline V gives CDR1 DFQATT, CDR2 SNEGSKA (reference sequence). With V trimmed by 6 bases and J by 5 bases, 14 bases remained unmatched. The CDR3 loop is CSAATENRGPDQPQHF. The DNA of the CDR3 is TGCAGTGCGGCAACGGAAAACAGGGGGCCGGATCAGCCCCAGCATTTT.

This clonotype was observed at least ten times. V usage is TRBV20-1 and J usage is TRBJ1-5, with 7 positions matching TRBD1. There are 14 residues in the CDR3. Germline V gene sequence: CDR1 DFQATT, CDR2 SNEGSKA (reference sequence). The J segment lost 2 bases and the V segment lost 5 bases, leaving 6 bases of the junction unmatched. CDR3 region: CSAGRQGGNQPQHF. The CDR3 nucleotides are TGCAGTGCTGGGAGACAGGGCGGCAATCAGCCCCAGCATTTT.

For this clonotype: One end of the junction varies from germline; a read error may be responsible. J is TRBJ2-7 and V is TRBV2; 7 bases are shared with TRBD2. CDR1 is SNHLY and CDR2 is FYNNEI in the germline V gene. The length of the CDR3 is 13 residues. CDR3 DNA: TGTGCCAGGGGACTAACCCACTCCTACGAGCACTACTTC. Amino acid sequence: CARGLTHSYEHYF.

Remarks on this clonotype: A read error may account for a junction end that differs from germline. The V and J genes are TRBV10-3 and TRBJ2-6; 7 positions match TRBD2. The CDR3 is made up of 17 amino acids. Germline V gene lookup returns CDR1 ENHRY and CDR2 SYGVKD. In nucleotides, the CDR3 is TGTGCCAGCAGTTCATGGGGAGGGGTTCCCGGGGCCAACGTCCTGACTTTC. Translating gives CASSSWGGVPGANVLTF.

There are a few counts of this clonotype. The genes are TRBV20-1 and TRBJ2-5; a weak D match, TRBD2 (5 bases). Trimming removed 1 base at V and 1 base at J, with 7 bases between. CDR3 length: 13 residues. Germline V gene data show CDR1 as DFQATT and CDR2 as SNEGSKA (reference sequence). DNA of the CDR3: TGCAGTGCTAGAGCGGGAACCCAAGAGACCCAGTACTTC. Translation gives CSARAGTQETQYF.